This passage covers 8 T cell receptor beta chains from one sample sequenced in a study of regulatory T cells in long-lasting Graves disease. For TCR beta, libraries came from iRepertoire HTBI primers and Arm-PCR of CDR3 regions. A single record per CDR3 protein comes from TCRdb applying MiXCR to the multiplex PCR reads. The table lists some 250,000 distinct CDR3 sequences, around a sixth of them singletons, with approximately 14% in the top ten. The time point here: newly diagnosed GD, antithyroid drugs for less than 3 months. TCR sequences were obtained from RNA taken from PBMCs. This same sample was also taken into another study, of T cells in Graves' hyperthyroidism and ophthalmopathy.

The starting material was peripheral blood mononuclear cells (PBMCs), obtained at new diagnosis, from a patient treated with antithyroid drugs. All receptors come from a woman aged 25 to 39 with Graves disease.

This clonotype appeared many times. The J gene is TRBJ2-1, the V gene TRBV6-1, with no clear D. V was pared by 2 bases and J by 6 bases, with 11 bases between. This CDR3 region has 14 residues. Germline V lookup: CDR1 MNHNS, CDR2 SASEGT. The DNA for the CDR3 is TGTGCCAGCAGTGAAAGGTCAAGAATCAATGAGCAGTTCTTC. As protein: CASSERSRINEQFF.

The J gene is TRBJ2-3, the V gene TRBV20-1; TRBD1 aligns across 9 bases. With 1 base clipped from V and 3 bases from J, the junction kept 11 bases outside the gene matches. Germline lookup yields CDR1 DFQATT and CDR2 SNEGSKA (reference sequence). The CDR3 contains 17 residues. The chain's CDR3 is CSARGGLGTGFTDTQYF. The DNA of the CDR3 is TGCAGTGCTAGAGGGGGGCTGGGGACAGGGTTTACAGATACGCAGTATTTT.

In this sample, this clonotype turned up many times. The rearrangement uses TRBV29-1 and TRBJ2-1, with D possibly matching TRBD2 (7 bases). The CDR3 has 15 residues. V was trimmed by 6 bases and J by 3 bases, leaving 18 bases between them. The germline gives CDR1 SQVTM, CDR2 ANQGSEA. The CDR3 DNA follows: TGCAGCGTGGGGGGGAAGGGGGGCCACTACAATGAGCAGTTCTTC. Protein: CSVGGKGGHYNEQFF.

This clonotype was seen at least ten times. The CDR3: CASNHGGSSGANVLTF. The CDR3, as DNA: TGTGCCAGCAACCACGGCGGGAGCTCTGGGGCCAACGTCCTGACTTTC. J is TRBJ2-6 and V is TRBV6-1; TRBD2 matches at 7 bases. Germline CDR1 and CDR2: MNHNS and SASEGT. V lost 7 bases to trimming and J lost 0 bases; unmatched junction nucleotides: 6. This CDR3 region has 16 residues.

This clonotype was detected once. The CDR3 loop reads CATRAEQGSNSNQPQHF. The CDR3 coding sequence is TGTGCCACCCGGGCCGAACAGGGGTCCAATAGCAATCAGCCCCAGCATTTT. The rearrangement uses TRBV15 and TRBJ1-5, with 7 positions matching TRBD1. The CDR3 runs to 17 residues. Losses at the gene ends were 8 bases for V and 0 bases for J; bases not matched to a gene: 13. Per germline, CDR1 LNHNV and CDR2 YYDKDF (reference sequence).

This clonotype appeared many times. The chain links TRBV4-2 to TRBJ1-4; D not resolved. Between the trimmed V and J ends, which lost 0 bases and 6 bases, there was a span of 14 bases. Germline V gives CDR1 LGHNA, CDR2 YNFKEQ. CDR3 size: 16 residues. CDR3 nucleotide sequence: TGTGCCAGCAGCCAAGATCCTCGCCATAGAGATGAAAAACTGTTTTTT. Translation gives CASSQDPRHRDEKLFF.

This clonotype was recorded at least ten times. The chain uses TRBV12-3 or TRBV12-4 and TRBJ2-3, with 10 bases matching TRBD2. The V gene end was trimmed by 6 bases and the J gene end by 2 bases; junction bases not matched to a gene: 11. The CDR3 has 17 amino acids. The CDR3: CASSLGLAGAYTDTQYF. The CDR3 coding sequence is TGTGCCAGCAGCCTGGGTCTAGCGGGGGCCTACACAGATACGCAGTATTTT.

In its sample, this clonotype was seen a few times. This chain connects TRBV19 to TRBJ1-2, with D hard to call. The CDR3 totals 13 residues. Trimming took off 3 bases at V and 0 bases at J, with 5 bases between the two ends. CDR1 LNHDA and CDR2 SQIVND come from the germline V gene (reference sequence). CDR3 nucleotide sequence: TGTGCCAGTAGTATTAAGACTAACTATGGCTACACCTTC. Residues: CASSIKTNYGYTF. Full variable domain (rest looked up from reference TRBV19 and TRBJ1-2): DGGITQSPKYLFRKEGQNVTLSCEQNLNHDAMYWYRQDPGQGLRLIYYSQIVNDFQKGDIAEGYSVSREKKESFPLTVTSAQKNPTAFYLCASSIKTNYGYTFGSGTRLTVV.